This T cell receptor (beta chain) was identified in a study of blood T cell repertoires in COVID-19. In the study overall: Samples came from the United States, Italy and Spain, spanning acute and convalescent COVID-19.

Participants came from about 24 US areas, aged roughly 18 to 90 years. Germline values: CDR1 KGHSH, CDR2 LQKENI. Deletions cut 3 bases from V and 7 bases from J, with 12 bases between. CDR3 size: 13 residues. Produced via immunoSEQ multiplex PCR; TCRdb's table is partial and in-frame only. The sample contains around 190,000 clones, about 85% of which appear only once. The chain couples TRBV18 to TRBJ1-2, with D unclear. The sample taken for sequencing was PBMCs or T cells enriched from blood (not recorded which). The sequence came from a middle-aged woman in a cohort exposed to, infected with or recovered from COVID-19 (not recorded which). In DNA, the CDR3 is TGTGCCAGCTCACCCGGGGAGGGAGCTGGCTACACCTTC. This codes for CASSPGEGAGYTF. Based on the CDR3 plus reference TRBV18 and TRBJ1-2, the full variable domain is NAGVMQNPRHLVRRRGQEARLRCSPMKGHSHVYWYRQLPEEGLKFMVYLQKENIIDESGMPKERFSAEFPKEGPSILRIQQVVRGDSAAYFCASSPGEGAGYTFGSGTRLTVV.